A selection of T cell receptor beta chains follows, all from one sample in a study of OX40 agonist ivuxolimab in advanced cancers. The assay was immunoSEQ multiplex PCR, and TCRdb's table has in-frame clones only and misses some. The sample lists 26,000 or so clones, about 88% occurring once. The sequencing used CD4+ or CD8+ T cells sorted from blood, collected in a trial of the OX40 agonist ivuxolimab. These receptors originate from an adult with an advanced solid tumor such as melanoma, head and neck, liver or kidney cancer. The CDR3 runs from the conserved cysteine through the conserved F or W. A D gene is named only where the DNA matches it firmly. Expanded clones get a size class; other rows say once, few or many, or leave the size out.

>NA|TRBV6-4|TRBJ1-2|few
TGTGCCAGCAGTGACGGACGGGAGGGAACTGGCTACACCTTC
CASSDGREGTGYTF
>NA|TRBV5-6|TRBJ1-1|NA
TGTGCCAGCAGCCCTTCTGGTACTCACGGATACTTGAACACTGAAGCTTTCTTT
CASSPSGTHGYLNTEAFF
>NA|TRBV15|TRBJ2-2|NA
TGTGCCACCAGCAGAGATCGGTCGAACACCGGGGAGCTGTTTTTT
CATSRDRSNTGELFF
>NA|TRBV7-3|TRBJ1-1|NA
TGTGCCAGCAGCCCCTGGGACCGAAGTGAAGCTTTCTTT
CASSPWDRSEAFF
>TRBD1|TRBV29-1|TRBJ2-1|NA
TGCAGCGTTGAGCGCCCCGGGACAGGGTCCTACAATGAGCAGTTCTTC
CSVERPGTGSYNEQFF
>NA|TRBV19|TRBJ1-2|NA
TGTGCCAGTAGTATAGGGGCGAATGGCTACACCTTC
CASSIGANGYTF
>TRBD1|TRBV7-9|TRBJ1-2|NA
TGTGCCAGCACCACGGGGACAGGGGGCGGTTTAATCTATGGCTACACCTTC
CASTTGTGGGLIYGYTF
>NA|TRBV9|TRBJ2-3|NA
TGTGCCAGCAGCTTACCCCGGGGAGACACTAGCACAGATACGCAGTATTTT
CASSLPRGDTSTDTQYF
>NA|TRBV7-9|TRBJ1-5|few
TGTGCCAGCAGCTCAACCCAGGGTGGAGGGCAGCCCCAGCATTTT
CASSSTQGGGQPQHF
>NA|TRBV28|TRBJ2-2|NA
TGTGCCAGCAGTTTTTATCAGGGCCCCGGATACGGGGAGCTGTTTTTT
CASSFYQGPGYGELFF
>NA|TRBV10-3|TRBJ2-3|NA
TGTGCCATCAGTGAGTCGGGGGGCCCAGATACGCAGTATTTT
CAISESGGPDTQYF
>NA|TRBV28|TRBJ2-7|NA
TGTGCCAGCAGTCCAAACCCTGTTGTAAGGCTAGCGCTAACCTACGAGCAGTACTTC
CASSPNPVVRLALTYEQYF
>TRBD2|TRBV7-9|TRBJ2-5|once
TGTGCCAGCAGCTTAGGACTAGCGGGGAGGGAGACCCAGTACTTC
CASSLGLAGRETQYF
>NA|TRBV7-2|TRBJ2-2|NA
TGTGCCTGCGGCGACCCGAACACCGGGGAGCTGTTTTTT
CACGDPNTGELFF
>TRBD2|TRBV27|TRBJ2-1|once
TGTGCCAGCAGTTTAACCCCGGGACTAAGTGAGCAGTTCTTC
CASSLTPGLSEQFF
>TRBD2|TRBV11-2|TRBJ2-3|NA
TGTGCCAGCAGCCGCGGGGGTAGCACAGATACGCAGTATTTT
CASSRGGSTDTQYF
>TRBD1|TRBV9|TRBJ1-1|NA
TGTGCCAGCAGCCAAGGGGGACAGGCTAACCCTGAAGCTTTCTTT
CASSQGGQANPEAFF
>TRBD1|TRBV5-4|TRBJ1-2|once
TGTGCCAGCAGCCGTTCCGACAGGGATTTTGGCTACACCTTC
CASSRSDRDFGYTF
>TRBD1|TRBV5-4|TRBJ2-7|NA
TGTGCCAGCAGCGCAGGGACAGGGCCCTACGAGCAGTACTTC
CASSAGTGPYEQYF
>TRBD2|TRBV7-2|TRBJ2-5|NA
TGTGCCAGCAGCACCCCTCCGCGGGCTAGCGGGGAGCAAGAGACCCAGTACTTC
CASSTPPRASGEQETQYF
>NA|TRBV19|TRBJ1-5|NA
TGTGCCAGTGGGTTCGGGGTAAATCAGCCCCAGCATTTT
CASGFGVNQPQHF
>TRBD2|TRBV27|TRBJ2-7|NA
TGTGCCAGCAGTTTAAGCGGGGGCCTCTACGAGCAGTACTTC
CASSLSGGLYEQYF
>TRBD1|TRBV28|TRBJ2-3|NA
TGTGCCAGCAGTGCGGACAGGATCACAGATACGCAGTATTTT
CASSADRITDTQYF
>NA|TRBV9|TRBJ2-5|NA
TGTGCCAGCAGCGTAGCTTTGTCACAAGAGACCCAGTACTTC
CASSVALSQETQYF
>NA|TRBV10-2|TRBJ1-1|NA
TGCGCCAGCACTCCTGGAGGTGAAGCTTTCTTT
CASTPGGEAFF
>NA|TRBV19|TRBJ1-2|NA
TGTGCCAGTAGTATCGGCACAGGGTCAGCGGATGGCTACACCTTC
CASSIGTGSADGYTF
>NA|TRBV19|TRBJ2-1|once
TGTGCCAGCGATTCCAACACCAATGAGCAGTTCTTC
CASDSNTNEQFF
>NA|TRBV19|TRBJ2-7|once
TGTGCCAGTAGCCCTCGGGACACCATTAACCACGAGCAGTACTTC
CASSPRDTINHEQYF
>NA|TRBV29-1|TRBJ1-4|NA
TGCAGCGTTGAAGATGTCGGAAAACTGTTTTTT
CSVEDVGKLFF
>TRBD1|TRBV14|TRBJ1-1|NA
TGTGCCAGCAGTCGGACAGGGGCCATGAACACTGAAGCTTTCTTT
CASSRTGAMNTEAFF
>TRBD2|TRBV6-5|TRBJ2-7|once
TGTGCCAGCAGTTACTCGTCTAGCGGGAGCTTCAACGAGCAGTACTTC
CASSYSSSGSFNEQYF
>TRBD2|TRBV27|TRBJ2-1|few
TGTGCCAGCAGGGGGCTTCTAGCGGGCTCCTACAATGAGCAGTTCTTC
CASRGLLAGSYNEQFF
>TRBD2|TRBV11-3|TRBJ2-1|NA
TGTGCCAGCAGCTTAGAGACGGGACTATACAATGAGCAGTTCTTC
CASSLETGLYNEQFF
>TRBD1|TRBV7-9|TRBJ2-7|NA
TGTGCCAGCAGCATCCGGGACAGGGGGCATTACGAGCAGTACTTC
CASSIRDRGHYEQYF
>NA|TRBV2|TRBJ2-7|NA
TGTGCCAGCAGTGAGGGGGGTCAGGGCTACGAGCAGTACTTC
CASSEGGQGYEQYF
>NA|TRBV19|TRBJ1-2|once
TGTGCCAGTAGTATAACAGGTTTTAACTATGGCTACACCTTC
CASSITGFNYGYTF
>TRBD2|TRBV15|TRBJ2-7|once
TGTGCCACCAGCAGCAGCAGACTAGCGGAGAGAAGGGAGCAGTACTTC
CATSSSRLAERREQYF
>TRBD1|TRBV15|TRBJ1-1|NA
TGTGCCACCAGCAGCGACAGGGGAAGGGGGAACACTGAAGCTTTCTTT
CATSSDRGRGNTEAFF
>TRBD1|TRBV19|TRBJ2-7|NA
TGTGCCAGTAGTTGGACAGGGGGCCACGAGCAGTACTTC
CASSWTGGHEQYF
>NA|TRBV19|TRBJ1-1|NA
TGTGCCAGTACCTTTCTCCCCGGTTCGAACACTGAAGCTTTCTTT
CASTFLPGSNTEAFF
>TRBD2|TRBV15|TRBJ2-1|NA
TGTGCCACCAGCAGAGAGGCGGGAGGTGCCTACAATGAGCAGTTCTTC
CATSREAGGAYNEQFF
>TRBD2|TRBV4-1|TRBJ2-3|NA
TGCGCCAGCAGCCATAGCGGGAGAGGCTCAGATACGCAGTATTTT
CASSHSGRGSDTQYF
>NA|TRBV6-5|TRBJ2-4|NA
TGTGCCAGCAGTTCCACCGGGACCCTGGGGAACATTCAGTACTTC
CASSSTGTLGNIQYF
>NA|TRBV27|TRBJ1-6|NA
TGTGCCCTCGGGGGGGTCCTTGATTCACCCCTCCACTTT
CALGGVLDSPLHF
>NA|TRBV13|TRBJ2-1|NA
TGTGCCAGCAGCCCTAGTTTGAGAGGTTATTCCTACAATGAGCAGTTCTTC
CASSPSLRGYSYNEQFF
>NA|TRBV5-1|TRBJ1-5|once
TGCGCCAGCAGCCTCCAGGGTAATCAGCCCCAGCATTTT
CASSLQGNQPQHF
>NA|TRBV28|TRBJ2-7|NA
TGTGCCAGCAGTTCTCCGCTCCAGGGGCTCTACGAGCAGTACTTC
CASSSPLQGLYEQYF
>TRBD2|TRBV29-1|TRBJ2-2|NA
TGCAGCGTTGTGGGACTAAACACCGGGGAGCTGTTTTTT
CSVVGLNTGELFF
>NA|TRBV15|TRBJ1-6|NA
TGTGCCACCAGCAGAGATGCGAAGGTCGGAGCGCCCCTCCACTTT
CATSRDAKVGAPLHF
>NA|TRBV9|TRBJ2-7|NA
TGTGCCAGCAGCCCCTCTGGCAGGGGCAGAGACGAGCAGTACTTC
CASSPSGRGRDEQYF
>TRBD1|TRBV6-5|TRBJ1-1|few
TGTGCCAGCAGTAAACAGGGGTCCACTGAAGCTTTCTTT
CASSKQGSTEAFF
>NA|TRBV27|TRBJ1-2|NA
TGTGCCCCGAGCCAGGACTATGGCTACACCTTC
CAPSQDYGYTF
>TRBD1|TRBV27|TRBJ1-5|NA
TGTGCCAGCAGTTTACAGGGGGCGGCGTATCAGCCCCAGCATTTT
CASSLQGAAYQPQHF
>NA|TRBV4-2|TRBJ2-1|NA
TGTGCCAGTAGTATATTTGCGAATGAGCAGTTCTTC
CASSIFANEQFF